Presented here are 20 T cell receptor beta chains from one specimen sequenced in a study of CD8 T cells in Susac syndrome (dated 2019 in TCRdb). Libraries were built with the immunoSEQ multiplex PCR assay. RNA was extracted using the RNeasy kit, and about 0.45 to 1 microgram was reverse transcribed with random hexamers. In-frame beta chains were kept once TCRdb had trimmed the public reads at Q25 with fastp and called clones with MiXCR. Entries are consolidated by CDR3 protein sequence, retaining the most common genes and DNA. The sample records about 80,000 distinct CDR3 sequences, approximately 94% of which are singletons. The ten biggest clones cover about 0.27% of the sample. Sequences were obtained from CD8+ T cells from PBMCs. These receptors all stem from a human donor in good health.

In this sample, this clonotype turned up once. This CDR3 is CASSQEAWREGAYNEQFF. The CDR3 nucleotides are TGCGCCAGCAGCCAAGAAGCGTGGCGGGAGGGAGCCTACAATGAGCAGTTCTTC. This chain connects TRBV4-1 to TRBJ2-1; 9 bases line up with TRBD2. J was trimmed by 2 bases and V by 0 bases; bases with no gene match: 8. The CDR3 consists of 18 residues. Germline V gene data show CDR1 as MGHRA and CDR2 as YSYEKL.

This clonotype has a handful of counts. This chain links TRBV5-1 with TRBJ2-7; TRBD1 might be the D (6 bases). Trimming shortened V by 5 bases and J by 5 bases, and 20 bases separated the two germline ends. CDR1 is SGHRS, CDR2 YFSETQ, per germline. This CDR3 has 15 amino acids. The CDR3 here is CASSSTYQQGNEQYF. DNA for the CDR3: TGCGCCAGCAGTTCTACGTACCAACAGGGCAACGAGCAGTACTTC.

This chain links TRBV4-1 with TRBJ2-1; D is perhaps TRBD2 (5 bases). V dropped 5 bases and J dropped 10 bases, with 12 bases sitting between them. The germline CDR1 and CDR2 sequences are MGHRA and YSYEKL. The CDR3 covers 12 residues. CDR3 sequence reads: CASSSTSNEQFF. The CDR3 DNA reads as TGCGCCAGCAGCTCCACTAGTAACGAGCAGTTCTTC.

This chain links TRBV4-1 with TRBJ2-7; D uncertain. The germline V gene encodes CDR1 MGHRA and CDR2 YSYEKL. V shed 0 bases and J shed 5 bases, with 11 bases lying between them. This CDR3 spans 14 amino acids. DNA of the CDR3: TGCGCCAGCAGCCAAGAAGGGCCAAGGAACGAGCAGTACTTC. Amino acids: CASSQEGPRNEQYF.

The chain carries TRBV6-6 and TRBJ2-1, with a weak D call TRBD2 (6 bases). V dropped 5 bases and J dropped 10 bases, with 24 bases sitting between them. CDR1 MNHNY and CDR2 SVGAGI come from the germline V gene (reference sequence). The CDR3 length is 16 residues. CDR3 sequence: CASSTTPSGVVGEQFF. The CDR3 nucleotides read TGTGCCAGCAGTACCACACCGTCGGGAGTAGTTGGGGAGCAGTTCTTC.

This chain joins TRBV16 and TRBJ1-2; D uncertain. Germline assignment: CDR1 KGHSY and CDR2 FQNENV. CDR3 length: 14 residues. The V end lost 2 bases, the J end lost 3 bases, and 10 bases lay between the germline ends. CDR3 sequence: CASSQTDGDYGYTF. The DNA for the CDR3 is TGTGCCAGCAGCCAAACCGACGGGGACTATGGCTACACCTTC.

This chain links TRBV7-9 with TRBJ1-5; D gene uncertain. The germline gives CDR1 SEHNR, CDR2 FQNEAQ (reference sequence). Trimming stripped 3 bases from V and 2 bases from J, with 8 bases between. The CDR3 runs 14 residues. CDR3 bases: TGTGCCAGCAGCTTTTCTGGCGGCAATCAGCCCCAGCATTTT. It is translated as CASSFSGGNQPQHF.

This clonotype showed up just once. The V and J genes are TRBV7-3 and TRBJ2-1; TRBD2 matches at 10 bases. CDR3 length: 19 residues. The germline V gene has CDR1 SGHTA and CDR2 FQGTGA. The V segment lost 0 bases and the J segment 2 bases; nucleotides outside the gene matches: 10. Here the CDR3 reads CASSLTYSGRASTYNEQFF. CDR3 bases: TGTGCCAGCAGCTTAACATACAGCGGGAGGGCCTCTACCTACAATGAGCAGTTCTTC.

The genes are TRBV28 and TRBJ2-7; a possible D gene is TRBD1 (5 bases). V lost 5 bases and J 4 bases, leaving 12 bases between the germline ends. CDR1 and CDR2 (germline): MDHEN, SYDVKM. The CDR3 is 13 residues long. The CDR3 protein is CASSVVTVYEQYF. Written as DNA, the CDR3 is TGTGCCAGCAGTGTAGTGACAGTTTACGAGCAGTACTTC.

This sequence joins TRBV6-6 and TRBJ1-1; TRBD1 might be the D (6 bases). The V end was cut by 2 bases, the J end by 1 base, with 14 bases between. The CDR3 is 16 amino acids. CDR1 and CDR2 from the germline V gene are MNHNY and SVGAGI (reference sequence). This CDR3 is CASSYPSPQGNTEAFF. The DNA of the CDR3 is TGTGCCAGCAGTTACCCCTCCCCACAGGGGAACACTGAAGCTTTCTTT.

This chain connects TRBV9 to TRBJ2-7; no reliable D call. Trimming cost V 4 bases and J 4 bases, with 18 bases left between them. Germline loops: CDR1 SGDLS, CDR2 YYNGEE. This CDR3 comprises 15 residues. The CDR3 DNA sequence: TGTGCCAGCAGCTCAACGCGATCCCCCTCTTACGAGCAGTACTTC. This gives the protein CASSSTRSPSYEQYF. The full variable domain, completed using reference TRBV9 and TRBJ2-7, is DSGVTQTPKHLITATGQRVTLRCSPRSGDLSVYWYQQSLDQGLQFLIQYYNGEERAKGNILERFSAQQFPDLHSELNLSSLELGDSALYFCASSSTRSPSYEQYFGPGTRLTVT.

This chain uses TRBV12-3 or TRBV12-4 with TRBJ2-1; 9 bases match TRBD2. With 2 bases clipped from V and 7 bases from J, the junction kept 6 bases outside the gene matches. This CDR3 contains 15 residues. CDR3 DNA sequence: TGTGCCAGCAGTTTAATAGCGGGAGTTGTGAATGAGCAGTTCTTC. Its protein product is CASSLIAGVVNEQFF.

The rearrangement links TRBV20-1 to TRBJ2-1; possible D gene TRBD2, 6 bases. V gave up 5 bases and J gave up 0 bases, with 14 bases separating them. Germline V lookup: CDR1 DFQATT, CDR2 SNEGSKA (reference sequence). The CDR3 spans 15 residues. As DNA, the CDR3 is TGCAGTGCTCCTTCGGGACTTTCCTCCTACAATGAGCAGTTCTTC. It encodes CSAPSGLSSYNEQFF.

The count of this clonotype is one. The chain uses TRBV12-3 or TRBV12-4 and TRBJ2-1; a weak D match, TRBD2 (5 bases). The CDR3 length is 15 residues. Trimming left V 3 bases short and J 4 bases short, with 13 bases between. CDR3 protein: CASSFPGTLYNEQFF. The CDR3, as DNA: TGTGCCAGCAGTTTCCCGGGAACTCTTTACAATGAGCAGTTCTTC.

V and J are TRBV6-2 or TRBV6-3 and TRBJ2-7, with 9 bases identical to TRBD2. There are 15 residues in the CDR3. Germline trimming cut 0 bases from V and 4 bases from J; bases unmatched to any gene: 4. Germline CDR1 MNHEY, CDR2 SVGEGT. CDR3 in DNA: TGTGCCAGCAGTTACTCCCCAGCGGGAGGTTACGAGCAGTACTTC. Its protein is CASSYSPAGGYEQYF.

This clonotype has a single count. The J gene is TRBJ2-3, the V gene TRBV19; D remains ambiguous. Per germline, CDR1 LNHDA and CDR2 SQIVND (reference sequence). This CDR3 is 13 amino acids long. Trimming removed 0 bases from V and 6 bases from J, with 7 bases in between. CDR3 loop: CASSIDFSDTQYF. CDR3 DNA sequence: TGTGCCAGTAGTATAGATTTCTCGGATACGCAGTATTTT.

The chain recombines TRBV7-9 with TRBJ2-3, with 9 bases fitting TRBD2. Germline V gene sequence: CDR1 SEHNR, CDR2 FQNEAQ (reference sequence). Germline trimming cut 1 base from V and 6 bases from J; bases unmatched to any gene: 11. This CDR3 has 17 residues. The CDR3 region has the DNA TGTGCCAGCAGCTTAGAACTAGCGGGCCTAGTCGTGGATACGCAGTATTTT. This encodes CASSLELAGLVVDTQYF.

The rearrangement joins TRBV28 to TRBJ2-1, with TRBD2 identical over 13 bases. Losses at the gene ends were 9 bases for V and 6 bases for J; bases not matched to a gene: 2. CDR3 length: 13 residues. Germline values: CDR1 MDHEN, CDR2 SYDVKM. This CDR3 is CASGLAGANEQFF. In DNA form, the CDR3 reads TGTGCCAGTGGACTAGCGGGAGCCAATGAGCAGTTCTTC. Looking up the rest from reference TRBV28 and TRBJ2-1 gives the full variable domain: DVKVTQSSRYLVKRTGEKVFLECVQDMDHENMFWYRQDPGLGLRLIYFSYDVKMKEKGDIPEGYSVSREKKERFSLILESASTNQTSMYLCASGLAGANEQFFGPGTRLTVL.

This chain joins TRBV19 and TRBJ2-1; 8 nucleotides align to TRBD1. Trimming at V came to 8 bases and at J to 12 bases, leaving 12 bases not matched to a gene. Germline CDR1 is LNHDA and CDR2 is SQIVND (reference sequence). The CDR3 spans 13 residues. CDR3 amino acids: CASALTGDAGQFF. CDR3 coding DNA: TGTGCCAGTGCCTTGACAGGGGACGCAGGGCAGTTCTTC.

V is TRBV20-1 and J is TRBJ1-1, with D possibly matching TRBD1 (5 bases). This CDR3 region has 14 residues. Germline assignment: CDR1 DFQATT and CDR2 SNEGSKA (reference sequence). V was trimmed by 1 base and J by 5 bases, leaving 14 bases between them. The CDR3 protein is CSARGRDRGTEAFF. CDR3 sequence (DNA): TGCAGTGCTAGAGGCAGGGACCGGGGGACTGAAGCTTTCTTT.